These T cell receptor beta chains were read from a single sample in a study of CD8 T cells in Susac syndrome. TCRdb re-derived calls from the immunoSEQ multiplex PCR reads in MiXCR, one entry per CDR3 protein. The sample yields roughly 200,000 distinct CDR3 sequences, just under 95% seen once. Sequencing was carried out using CD4+ T cells from PBMCs. Receptor source: a human donor in good health. Each CDR3 is given without its conserved first and last residue. Fields, in order: V gene, J gene, CDR3 protein.

V: TRBV7-2
J: TRBJ2-7
CDR3: ASLPGDSSYEQY

V: TRBV2
J: TRBJ1-2
CDR3: ASRTGGDYGYT

V: TRBV7-2
J: TRBJ2-3
CDR3: ASSLRQPPGGTQY

V: TRBV5-4
J: TRBJ2-2
CDR3: ASSLFGRGQGNTGELF

V: TRBV6-6
J: TRBJ2-5
CDR3: ASSYPRATTQETQY

V: TRBV29-1
J: TRBJ2-7
CDR3: SAWTSPNEQY

V: TRBV29-1
J: TRBJ1-5
CDR3: SVADGRFNQPQH

V: TRBV3-1
J: TRBJ2-1
CDR3: ASSSGIRYNEQF

V: TRBV12-3/TRBV12-4
J: TRBJ2-7
CDR3: ASSLNYEQY

V: TRBV30
J: TRBJ2-1
CDR3: AWSKGYSYNEQF

V: TRBV3-1
J: TRBJ2-3
CDR3: ASSLGTGPDTQY

V: TRBV6-2/TRBV6-3
J: TRBJ2-7
CDR3: ASSQTSGSYEQY

V: TRBV3-1
J: TRBJ1-4
CDR3: ASSSRGEKLF

V: TRBV12-3/TRBV12-4
J: TRBJ2-3
CDR3: ASSSGDTQY

V: TRBV6-6
J: TRBJ1-5
CDR3: ASSRTGTEGNQPQH

V: TRBV27
J: TRBJ1-5
CDR3: ASRGGSRDAPQH

V: TRBV29-1
J: TRBJ2-4
CDR3: SVVARGTGLK

V: TRBV5-1
J: TRBJ1-2
CDR3: ASRRGVEAYGYT

V: TRBV2
J: TRBJ2-1
CDR3: ANSQGYNEQF

V: TRBV18
J: TRBJ2-2
CDR3: ASGSGTSGKNTGELF

V: TRBV28
J: TRBJ1-5
CDR3: ASITGGQPQH

V: TRBV20-1
J: TRBJ2-3
CDR3: SARGLAGVTDTQY

V: TRBV23-1
J: TRBJ1-4
CDR3: ASSPGTTNEKLF

V: TRBV30
J: TRBJ2-1
CDR3: AGNRGPYNEQF

V: TRBV20-1
J: TRBJ2-7
CDR3: SARATIRSWEQY

V: TRBV5-1
J: TRBJ2-1
CDR3: ASSSLAGADNEQF

V: TRBV4-3
J: TRBJ2-7
CDR3: ASSQDQGAEYEQY

V: TRBV29-1
J: TRBJ1-1
CDR3: SVGTGNTEAF

V: TRBV5-8
J: TRBJ2-1
CDR3: ASSLGERENEQF

V: TRBV12-3/TRBV12-4
J: TRBJ2-3
CDR3: ASSLVRDTQY

V: TRBV3-1
J: TRBJ2-7
CDR3: ASSHPSGYEQY

V: TRBV6-5
J: TRBJ2-7
CDR3: ASRPGQGVNEQY

V: TRBV20-1
J: TRBJ2-6
CDR3: SAVGQSGANVLT

V: TRBV30
J: TRBJ1-2
CDR3: AWSVGRAANYGYT

V: TRBV27
J: TRBJ1-1
CDR3: ASSSRQKNTEAF

V: TRBV29-1
J: TRBJ2-3
CDR3: SVEDPTSGITDTQY

V: TRBV6-2/TRBV6-3
J: TRBJ2-1
CDR3: ASSANRDRINEQF

V: TRBV6-6
J: TRBJ2-1
CDR3: ASSYSRVYNEQF

V: TRBV24-1
J: TRBJ2-7
CDR3: ATSDSGRSSYEQY

V: TRBV29-1
J: TRBJ2-3
CDR3: SVEASGGAGTQY

V: TRBV7-3
J: TRBJ1-1
CDR3: ASSLTADTEAF

V: TRBV4-3
J: TRBJ1-2
CDR3: ASSQIGGRNYGYT

V: TRBV7-2
J: TRBJ1-2
CDR3: ASSRRNYGYT